Each of the 13 T cell receptor beta chains below was sequenced from the same sample in a study of T cells after yellow fever vaccination. TCRdb analysed the 5' RACE reads with MiXCR anew, one entry per CDR3 protein. The repertoire includes about 170,000 distinct CDR3 sequences, approximately 9.9% of them detected once, and about 38% sits in the top ten. The sample consisted of CD8+ T cells sorted from PBMCs, taken 15 days after the yellow fever booster vaccination. The receptor source for this set is a young man who received the YFV17D yellow fever vaccine.

The rearrangement uses TRBV5-6 and TRBJ2-2; the D gene is possibly TRBD1 (6 bases). V was cut by 1 base and J by 1 base, with 11 bases left in between. In germline, CDR1 is SGHDT, CDR2 YYEEEE. CDR3 length: 16 residues. The DNA of the CDR3 is TGTGCCAGCAGCTTGTACAGGGTACTGAACACCGGGGAGCTGTTTTTT. The encoded protein is CASSLYRVLNTGELFF. Full variable domain (rest looked up from reference TRBV5-6 and TRBJ2-2): DAGVTQSPTHLIKTRGQQVTLRCSPKSGHDTVSWYQQALGQGPQFIFQYYEEEERQRGNFPDRFSGHQFPNYSSELNVNALLLGDSALYLCASSLYRVLNTGELFFGEGSRLTVL.

This rearrangement joins TRBV29-1 to TRBJ2-1, with a weak D call TRBD1 (5 bases). Trimming pared 3 bases from V and 3 bases from J, leaving 12 bases between. The CDR3 spans 14 residues. The germline V gene has CDR1 SQVTM and CDR2 ANQGSEA. In DNA, the CDR3 is TGCAGCGTTGACCAGACAGAGAACTACAATGAGCAGTTCTTC. Its protein product is CSVDQTENYNEQFF.

V and J are TRBV7-9 and TRBJ2-1; no definite D call. Trimming pared 7 bases from V and 9 bases from J, leaving 16 bases between. Germline assignment: CDR1 SEHNR and CDR2 FQNEAQ (reference sequence). This CDR3 is 13 amino acids long. CDR3 DNA: TGTGCCAGCATCGGAGAGGTTTTGAGTGAGCAGTTCTTC. Amino acids: CASIGEVLSEQFF.

There are a few counts of this clonotype. This rearrangement joins TRBV7-9 to TRBJ2-3; perhaps TRBD2 as D (6 bases). Germline V gene lookup returns CDR1 SEHNR and CDR2 FQNEAQ (reference sequence). V was clipped by 4 bases and J by 0 bases, with 26 bases between them. The CDR3 sequence is 20 residues long. The CDR3 protein is CASSSPLNRLVAASTDTQYF. CDR3 in DNA: TGTGCCAGCAGCTCCCCGTTGAATAGACTAGTAGCGGCTAGCACAGATACGCAGTATTTT.

This clonotype was observed at least ten times. The gene calls are TRBV5-4 and TRBJ1-1; no clear D gene. Germline V gene sequence: CDR1 SGHNT, CDR2 YYREEE (reference sequence). This CDR3 has 14 amino acids. V dropped 4 bases and J dropped 0 bases, with 10 bases sitting between them. The DNA for the CDR3 is TGTGCCAGCAGCCCTTCTGCAGTGAACACTGAAGCTTTCTTT. Translation: CASSPSAVNTEAFF.

In this sample, this clonotype turned up many times. The V and J genes are TRBV10-3 and TRBJ2-6, with TRBD1 as a possible D gene (5 bases). The V gene lost 6 bases and the J gene lost 0 bases, with 12 bases spanning the gap. Germline V gene sequence: CDR1 ENHRY, CDR2 SYGVKD. The CDR3 is 16 amino acids. This CDR3 is CAIRPTESSGANVLTF. The DNA for the CDR3 is TGTGCCATCAGACCGACAGAAAGCTCTGGGGCCAACGTCCTGACTTTC.

This clonotype was picked up a small number of times. The V and J genes are TRBV14 and TRBJ2-7, with D unclear. CDR3 length equals 14 residues. Germline-derived CDR1 and CDR2 are SGHDN and FVKESK. The V gene lost 4 bases and the J gene lost 3 bases, with 13 bases spanning the gap. The CDR3 here is CASSPSSDIYEQYF. CDR3 bases: TGTGCCAGCAGCCCTTCTTCTGACATCTACGAGCAGTACTTC.

In its sample, this clonotype was seen a few times. This sequence joins TRBV28 and TRBJ2-5, with 9 bases fitting TRBD2. Trimming at V came to 5 bases and at J to 2 bases, leaving 12 bases not matched to a gene. The CDR3 runs to 17 residues. The germline V gene has CDR1 MDHEN and CDR2 SYDVKM. The CDR3 sequence: CASSPRGVRGGQETQYF. Written as DNA, the CDR3 is TGTGCCAGCAGTCCTCGGGGGGTGCGGGGGGGTCAAGAGACCCAGTACTTC.

In nucleotides, the CDR3 is TGTGCCAGCAGCTCCCTGACAGGGCCCGGGAGCTATGGCTACACCTTC. It encodes CASSSLTGPGSYGYTF. The chain employs TRBV7-6 and TRBJ1-2; 7 bases line up with TRBD1. The CDR3 spans 16 residues. Per germline, CDR1 SGHVS and CDR2 FNYEAQ. V shed 4 bases and J 4 bases; nucleotides not matched to a gene: 12.

This sequence joins TRBV5-4 and TRBJ2-1; 7 bases are a match to TRBD2. Unmatched junction bases numbered 6, after V lost 0 bases and J lost 6 bases. This CDR3 is 15 amino acids long. The germline gives CDR1 SGHNT, CDR2 YYREEE (reference sequence). The CDR3 loop reads CASSLDAGVLNEQFF. In DNA form, the CDR3 reads TGTGCCAGCAGCTTGGATGCGGGGGTTCTCAATGAGCAGTTCTTC.

This clonotype was seen at least ten times. Sequence at one end of the junction differs from germline and may be a read error. J is TRBJ2-7 and V is TRBV7-2, with D unresolved. Per the germline V gene, CDR1 is SGHTA and CDR2 is FQGNSA. CDR3 length equals 9 residues. The CDR3 sequence is CASSPLPDF. The DNA for the CDR3 is TGTGCCAGCAGCCCACTCCCTGACTTC. Variable domain in full (rest from reference TRBV7-2 and TRBJ2-7): GAGVSQSPSNKVTEKGKDVELRCDPISGHTALYWYRQSLGQGLEFLIYFQGNSAPDKSGLPSDRFSAERTGGSVSTLTIQRTQQEDSAVYLCASSPLPDFGPGTRLTVT.

In nucleotides, the CDR3 is TGTGCCAGCAGCCCCCTAGGGGGGGGATATTTCGGCGAGCAGTACTTC. Translation gives CASSPLGGGYFGEQYF. The rearrangement joins TRBV7-9 to TRBJ2-7, with D perhaps TRBD2 (7 bases). Germline-derived CDR1 and CDR2 are SEHNR and FQNEAQ (reference sequence). The ends were cut back, 5 bases at V and 6 bases at J, with 23 bases in the middle. The CDR3 loop spans 16 amino acids.

The CDR3 spells CASSQVVGQGKPQHF. DNA of the CDR3: TGCGCCAGCAGCCAAGTAGTTGGCCAAGGAAAGCCCCAGCATTTT. V is TRBV4-3 and J is TRBJ1-5; D unresolved. Trimming took 1 base from V and 8 from J, leaving 15 bases between them. The CDR3 contains 15 residues. The germline V gene has CDR1 LGHNA and CDR2 YSLEER.